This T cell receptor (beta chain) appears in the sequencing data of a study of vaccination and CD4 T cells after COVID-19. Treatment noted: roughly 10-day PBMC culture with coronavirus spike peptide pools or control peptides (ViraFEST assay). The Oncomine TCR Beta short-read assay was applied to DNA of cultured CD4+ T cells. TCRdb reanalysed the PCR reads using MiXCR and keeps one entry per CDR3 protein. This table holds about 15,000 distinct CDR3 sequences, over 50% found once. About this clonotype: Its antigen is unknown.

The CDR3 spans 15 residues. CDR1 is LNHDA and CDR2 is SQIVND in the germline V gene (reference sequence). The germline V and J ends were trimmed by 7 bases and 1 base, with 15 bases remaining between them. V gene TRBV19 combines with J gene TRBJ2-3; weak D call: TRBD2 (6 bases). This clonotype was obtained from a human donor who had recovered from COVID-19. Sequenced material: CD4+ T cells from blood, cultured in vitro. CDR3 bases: TGTGCCAGTACTTCCGGGACTGCCGGCACAGATACGCAGTATTTT. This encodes CASTSGTAGTDTQYF.